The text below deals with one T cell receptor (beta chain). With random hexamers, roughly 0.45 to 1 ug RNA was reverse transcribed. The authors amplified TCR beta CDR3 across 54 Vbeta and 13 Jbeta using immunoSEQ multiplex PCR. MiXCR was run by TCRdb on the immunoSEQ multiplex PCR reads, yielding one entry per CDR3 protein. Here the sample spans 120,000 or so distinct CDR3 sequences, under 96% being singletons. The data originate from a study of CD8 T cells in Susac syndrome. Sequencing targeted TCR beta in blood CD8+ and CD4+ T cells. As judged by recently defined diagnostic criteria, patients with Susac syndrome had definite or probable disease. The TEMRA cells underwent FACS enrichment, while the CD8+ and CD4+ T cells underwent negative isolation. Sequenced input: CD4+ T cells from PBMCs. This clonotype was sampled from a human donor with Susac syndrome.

The CDR3 sequence is CSVANDRPTNTEAFF. The CDR3, as DNA: TGCAGCGTCGCTAACGACAGGCCAACGAACACTGAAGCTTTCTTT. The V and J genes are TRBV29-1 and TRBJ1-1, with TRBD1 as a possible D gene (6 bases). CDR3 length: 15 residues. Germline V gives CDR1 SQVTM, CDR2 ANQGSEA. V lost 6 bases and J 1 base, leaving 18 bases between the germline ends.